This T cell receptor beta chain was found in a study of siplizumab effects on memory and regulatory T cells. The V gene's germline CDR1 is MNHNY and CDR2 SVGAGI (reference sequence). Trimming took 7 bases from V and 2 from J, leaving 14 bases between them. The CDR3 consists of 14 residues. TCRdb's table, derived via immunoSEQ multiplex PCR, lists solely in-frame clones and lacks some. The sample holds roughly 100,000 clones, about nine tenths seen once. Study-level results: Alloreactive sequences whose origin lay in unstimulated CD4+ memory cells were significantly reduced by siplizumab. Suppressive function of proliferating Tregs from siplizumab cultures was not confirmed.

On this clone: The antigen remains undetermined.

The chain is built from TRBV6-6 and TRBJ1-2; D is perhaps TRBD1 (5 bases). The clonotype comes from a human donor in good health. The sample taken for sequencing was non-Treg CD4+ T cells sorted from blood. CDR3 sequence: CASTEDTLNYGYTF. In nucleotides, the CDR3 is TGTGCCAGCACGGAGGACACGCTAAACTATGGCTACACCTTC.